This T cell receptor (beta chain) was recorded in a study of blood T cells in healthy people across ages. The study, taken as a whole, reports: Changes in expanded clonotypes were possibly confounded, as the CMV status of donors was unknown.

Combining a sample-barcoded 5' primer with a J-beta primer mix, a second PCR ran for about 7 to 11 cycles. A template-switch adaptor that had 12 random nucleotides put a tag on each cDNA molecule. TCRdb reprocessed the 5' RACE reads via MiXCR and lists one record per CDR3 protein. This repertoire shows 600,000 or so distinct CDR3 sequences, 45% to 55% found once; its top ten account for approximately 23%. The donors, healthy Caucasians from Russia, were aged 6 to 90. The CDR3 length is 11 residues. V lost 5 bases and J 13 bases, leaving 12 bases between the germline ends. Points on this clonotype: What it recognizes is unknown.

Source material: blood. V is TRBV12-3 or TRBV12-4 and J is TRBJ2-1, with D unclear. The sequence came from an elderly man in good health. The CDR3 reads CASSAITTQFF. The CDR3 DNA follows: TGTGCCAGCAGTGCGATTACGACCCAGTTCTTC.